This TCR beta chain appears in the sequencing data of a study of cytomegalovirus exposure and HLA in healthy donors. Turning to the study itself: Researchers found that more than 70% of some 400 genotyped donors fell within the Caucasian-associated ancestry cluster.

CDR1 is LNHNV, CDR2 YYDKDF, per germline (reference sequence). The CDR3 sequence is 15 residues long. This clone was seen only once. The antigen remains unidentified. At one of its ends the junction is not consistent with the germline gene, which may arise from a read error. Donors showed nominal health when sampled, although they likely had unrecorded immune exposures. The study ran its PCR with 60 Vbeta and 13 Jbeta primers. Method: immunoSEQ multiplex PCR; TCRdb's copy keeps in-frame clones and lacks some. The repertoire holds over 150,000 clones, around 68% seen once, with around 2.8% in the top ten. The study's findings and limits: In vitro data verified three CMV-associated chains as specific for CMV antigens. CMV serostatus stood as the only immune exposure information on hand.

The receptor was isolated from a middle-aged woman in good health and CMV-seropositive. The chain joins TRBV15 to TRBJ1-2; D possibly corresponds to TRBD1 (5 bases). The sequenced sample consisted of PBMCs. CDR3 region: CATSRDVGQGGGYPF. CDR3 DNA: TGTGCCACCAGCAGAGATGTTGGCCAGGGAGGAGGCTACCCCTTC.